The 20 T cell receptor beta chains below were found in one sample sequenced in a study of shared T cell receptors in the human thymus (dated by TCRdb to the early 2020s). Library preparation used the immunoSEQ multiplex PCR assay. The immuneACCESS repertoire file appears here via TCRdb, limited to in-frame rearrangements. These files lack a portion of the clones; in checked studies, under half of the deficit traces to unresolved V genes, and the cause of the others is not known. The sample table lists fewer than 700,000 clones, over 75% of them with a count of one. The ten largest clones take up about 0.01% of the sample. The sample also formed part of further work on human thymus T cells.

Material: thymocytes. The receptor source for this set is a boy under three years old with a congenital heart defect. Donor details come from another sample of the same person, matched by shared clones.

The chain combines TRBV4-3 with TRBJ1-1, with TRBD1 identical over 9 bases. The CDR3 length is 14 residues. The V segment lost 1 base and the J segment 10 bases; nucleotides outside the gene matches: 7. The V gene's germline CDR1 is LGHNA and CDR2 YSLEER. For the CDR3, the DNA is TGCGCCAGCAGCCAAGGGACAGGGGTTTTGGGAGCTTTCTTT. Its protein product is CASSQGTGVLGAFF.

The CDR3 is CASSLRRGRVNTEAFF. DNA for the CDR3: TGTGCCAGCAGCCTTCGACGGGGAAGGGTGAACACTGAAGCTTTCTTT. The V call is TRBV7-2, the J call TRBJ1-1, with no clear D. There are 16 residues in the CDR3. V was clipped by 5 bases and J by 0 bases, with 16 bases between them. Germline CDR1 reads SGHTA; CDR2 reads FQGNSA.

The genes are TRBV18 and TRBJ1-2; 9 bases map to TRBD1. The CDR3 runs to 20 residues. V shed 2 bases and J 8 bases; nucleotides not matched to a gene: 24. Per the germline V gene, CDR1 is KGHSH and CDR2 is LQKENI. The CDR3 DNA reads TGTGCCAGCTCACCATTCGGGCTGGGACAGGGTCCCAGGCGGCCCGGCGGCTACACCTTC. As protein: CASSPFGLGQGPRRPGGYTF.

The rearrangement links TRBV27 to TRBJ2-5, with D tentatively TRBD1 (5 bases). Trimming took off 3 bases at V and 5 bases at J, with 16 bases between the two ends. The germline V gene has CDR1 MNHEY and CDR2 SMNVEV (reference sequence). The CDR3 loop spans 15 amino acids. For the CDR3, the DNA is TGTGCCAGCAGTTTTGGGGCAGACTCCCGTGAGACCCAGTACTTC. It yields the protein CASSFGADSRETQYF.

The rearrangement links TRBV9 to TRBJ2-1; perhaps TRBD2 as D (5 bases). CDR1 is SGDLS and CDR2 is YYNGEE in the germline V gene. V lost 0 bases and J 12 bases, leaving 13 bases between the germline ends. This CDR3 is built from 13 residues. The CDR3: CASSVVPWTGQFF. The CDR3 DNA sequence: TGTGCCAGCAGCGTAGTTCCGTGGACTGGGCAGTTCTTC.

This chain uses TRBV5-4 with TRBJ2-3; TRBD2 matches at 13 bases. The length of the CDR3 is 16 residues. Germline CDR1 reads SGHNT; CDR2 reads YYREEE (reference sequence). V dropped 3 bases and J dropped 2; count of bases not matched to a gene: 3. The CDR3: CASSSGTSGDTDTQYF. The DNA of the CDR3 is TGTGCCAGCAGCTCGGGGACTAGCGGGGACACAGATACGCAGTATTTT.

This chain uses TRBV5-1 with TRBJ2-1; 8 bases line up with TRBD2. Germline V lookup: CDR1 SGHRS, CDR2 YFSETQ. V dropped 0 bases and J dropped 4; count of bases not matched to a gene: 9. The CDR3 is 17 amino acids. CDR3 protein: CASSLDGLAGWYNEQFF. CDR3 bases: TGCGCCAGCAGCTTGGACGGATTAGCGGGATGGTACAATGAGCAGTTCTTC.

The chain has TRBV9 and TRBJ1-2; D is possibly TRBD1 (5 bases). Germline assignment: CDR1 SGDLS and CDR2 YYNGEE. V was cut by 4 bases and J by 4 bases, with 17 bases left in between. CDR3 length: 15 amino acids. This CDR3 reads CASSSPRRGGYGYTF. The DNA of the CDR3 is TGTGCCAGCAGCTCGCCCCGAAGGGGAGGCTATGGCTACACCTTC.

This sequence joins TRBV6-1 and TRBJ2-1; 13 bases align to TRBD2. V lost 3 bases to trimming and J lost 8 bases; unmatched junction nucleotides: 7. The CDR3 is 16 residues long. Looked up from germline, CDR1 is MNHNS and CDR2 is SASEGT. For the CDR3, the DNA is TGTGCCAGCAGTGATACTAGCGGGAGGGCTATGGATGAGCAGTTCTTC. It yields the protein CASSDTSGRAMDEQFF.

The CDR3 DNA sequence: TGTGCCAGCAGCTTAGCGGCAGGAAACAATGAGCAGTTCTTC. It yields the protein CASSLAAGNNEQFF. V and J are TRBV7-9 and TRBJ2-1; D gene uncertain. The CDR3 is 14 residues long. The germline V and J ends were trimmed by 0 bases and 5 bases, with 8 bases remaining between them. From germline, CDR1 is SEHNR and CDR2 FQNEAQ (reference sequence).

This chain connects TRBV5-1 to TRBJ2-1, with TRBD2 matching 10 bases. CDR3 length: 15 amino acids. Germline V gene sequence: CDR1 SGHRS, CDR2 YFSETQ. Germline trimming cut 1 base from V and 8 bases from J; bases unmatched to any gene: 6. CDR3 DNA: TGCGCCAGCAGCTTGAAGCGGGAGGGTGGGGATGAGCAGTTCTTC. Protein sequence: CASSLKREGGDEQFF.

The chain has TRBV9 and TRBJ2-3; TRBD2 agrees at 8 bases. The CDR3 length is 17 residues. The V gene end was trimmed by 3 bases and the J gene end by 4 bases; junction bases not matched to a gene: 13. Germline assignment: CDR1 SGDLS and CDR2 YYNGEE. CDR3 DNA sequence: TGTGCCAGCAGCGAAGACCGGAGCGGGAGAGTTGCAGATACGCAGTATTTT. Translated, it gives CASSEDRSGRVADTQYF.

The J gene is TRBJ2-2, the V gene TRBV7-6; D is uncertain. Germline-derived CDR1 and CDR2 are SGHVS and FNYEAQ. The CDR3 extends over 14 amino acids. Trimming left V 5 bases short and J 1 base short, with 8 bases between. This CDR3 is CASSLRLNTGELFF. The CDR3 DNA reads TGTGCCAGCAGCCTCCGTCTGAACACCGGGGAGCTGTTTTTT.

This clone showed up just once. V usage is TRBV30 and J usage is TRBJ2-7, with D maybe TRBD1 (7 bases). CDR1 is GTSNPN, CDR2 SVGIG, per germline (reference sequence). Trimming took off 5 bases at V and 3 bases at J, with 17 bases between the two ends. The CDR3 covers 14 residues. The CDR3 sequence: CAWARGDSHYEQYF. In DNA form, the CDR3 reads TGTGCCTGGGCCCGCGGGGACAGCCACTACGAGCAGTACTTC.

V usage is TRBV12-2 and J usage is TRBJ2-3; TRBD1, as called in the table, went unchecked against the DNA. TRBV12-2 is deemed a pseudogene. The CDR3 runs to 16 residues. The CDR3 DNA is TGTGCAAGTCGCTTACCCCACAGGGAGCGCACAGATACGCAGTATTTT. It translates to CASRLPHRERTDTQYF.

V gene TRBV11-2 combines with J gene TRBJ2-1; 7 bases are a match to TRBD2. This CDR3 contains 16 residues. Germline V gene sequence: CDR1 SGHAT, CDR2 FQNNGV. V shed 10 bases and J 6 bases; nucleotides not matched to a gene: 18. The CDR3 region has the DNA TGTGCCACTTTCCAGAGGGGCGGGAGTTCGAGCAATGAGCAGTTCTTC. Translating it yields CATFQRGGSSSNEQFF.

This chain joins TRBV13 and TRBJ2-3; the match to TRBD2 covers 9 bases. The J segment lost 1 base and the V segment lost 5 bases, leaving 1 base of the junction unmatched. The CDR3 sequence is 14 residues long. The germline V gene has CDR1 PRHDT and CDR2 FYEKMQ (reference sequence). The CDR3 spells CASSRTSGTDTQYF. The CDR3 nucleotides are TGTGCCAGCAGCCGGACTAGCGGCACAGATACGCAGTATTTT.

The chain recombines TRBV5-6 with TRBJ1-4, with D possibly matching TRBD1 (6 bases). The CDR3 contains 16 residues. CDR1 is SGHDT, CDR2 YYEEEE, per germline. V was pared by 4 bases and J by 3 bases, with 16 bases between. CDR3 bases: TGTGCCAGCAGCCATCCAGGGGATCGGGCTAATGAAAAACTGTTTTTT. This encodes CASSHPGDRANEKLFF. The full variable domain, with the rest looked up from reference TRBV5-6 and TRBJ1-4, is DAGVTQSPTHLIKTRGQQVTLRCSPKSGHDTVSWYQQALGQGPQFIFQYYEEEERQRGNFPDRFSGHQFPNYSSELNVNALLLGDSALYLCASSHPGDRANEKLFFGSGTQLSVL.

V and J are TRBV27 and TRBJ1-4; 7 bases are a match to TRBD1. Germline-derived CDR1 and CDR2 are MNHEY and SMNVEV (reference sequence). There are 17 residues in the CDR3. The V segment lost 0 bases and the J segment 2 bases; nucleotides outside the gene matches: 6. The CDR3 protein is CASSLSRPGGTNEKLFF. In nucleotides, the CDR3 is TGTGCCAGCAGTTTATCGAGGCCAGGGGGGACTAATGAAAAACTGTTTTTT.

The gene calls are TRBV14 and TRBJ2-1; a possible D gene is TRBD2 (6 bases). The V and J ends lost 5 bases and 6 bases respectively, with 17 bases between them. Germline CDR1 and CDR2: SGHDN and FVKESK. CDR3 length equals 15 residues. CDR3 amino acids: CASSFRLGRSNEQFF. The CDR3 DNA follows: TGTGCCAGCAGCTTCCGACTAGGAAGGAGCAATGAGCAGTTCTTC.